This T cell receptor (beta chain) was identified during a study of blood T cell repertoires in COVID-19. The method was immunoSEQ multiplex PCR; TCRdb's version includes in-frame clones alone and lacks a portion of them. This table has roughly 69,000 clones, around 80% appearing once. Followed over time, Seattle patients had been enrolled while infection was active. This CDR3 region has 17 residues. V lost 3 bases and J lost 2; bases outside the gene matches: 12. This clone was observed a few times. Sequencing was done on a sample of peripheral blood. The clonotype was recovered from a man aged 55 to 70 with COVID-19, enrolled during active disease. The V and J genes are TRBV23-1 and TRBJ1-2; 7 positions match TRBD1. TRBV23-1 is assigned to the ORF class and has an uncertain function. CDR3 protein: CASSHPRPTGSNYGYTF. In DNA, the CDR3 is TGCGCCAGCAGTCACCCGCGTCCGACAGGGTCAAACTATGGCTACACCTTC.